The text below deals with one T cell receptor (beta chain). The table came from immunoSEQ multiplex PCR; TCRdb's copy has only in-frame clones and leaves some out. The sample lists tens of thousands of clones, 65% to 90% occurring once. The source of the sample is a study of blood T cell repertoires in COVID-19. Germline CDR1 is SGHVS and CDR2 is FNYEAQ. This CDR3 comprises 18 residues. V was trimmed by 4 bases and J by 0 bases, leaving 19 bases between them. The rearrangement links TRBV7-6 to TRBJ1-3, with a possible D match to TRBD1 (6 bases). The sequence was collected from a middle-aged man with acute or convalescent COVID-19. The material sequenced was peripheral blood. CDR3 amino acids: CASSSSYRDQHSGNTIYF. The CDR3 nucleotides are TGTGCCAGCAGCTCCTCATACAGGGATCAACACTCTGGAAACACCATATATTTT.